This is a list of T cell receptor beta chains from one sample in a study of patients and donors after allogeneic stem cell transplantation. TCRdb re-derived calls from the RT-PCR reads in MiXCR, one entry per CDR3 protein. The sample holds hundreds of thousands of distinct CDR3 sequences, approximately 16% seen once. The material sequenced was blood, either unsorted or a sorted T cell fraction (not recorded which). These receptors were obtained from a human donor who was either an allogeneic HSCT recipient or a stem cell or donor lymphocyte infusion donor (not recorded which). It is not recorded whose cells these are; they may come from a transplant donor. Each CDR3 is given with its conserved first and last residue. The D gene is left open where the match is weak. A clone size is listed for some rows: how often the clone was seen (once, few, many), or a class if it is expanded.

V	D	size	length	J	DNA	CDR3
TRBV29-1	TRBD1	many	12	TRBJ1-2	TGCAGCGTTAACAGGGGCGGCTATGGCTACACCTTC	CSVNRGGYGYTF
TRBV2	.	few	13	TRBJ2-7	TGTGCCAGCAGTGCGGACTTTTCCTACGAGCAGTACTTC	CASSADFSYEQYF
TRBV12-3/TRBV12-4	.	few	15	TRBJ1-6	TGTGCCAGCAGTTCCGGGGGGCTTGAGGGTTCACCCCTCCACTTT	CASSSGGLEGSPLHF
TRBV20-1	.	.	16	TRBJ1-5	TGCAGTGCTAGAGATCTCGAAGGGGCAATCAATCAGCCCCAGCATTTT	CSARDLEGAINQPQHF
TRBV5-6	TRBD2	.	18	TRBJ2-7	TGTGCCAGCAGCCCCTTTAGGACTAGCAAAGACAGCTCCTACGAGCAGTACTTC	CASSPFRTSKDSSYEQYF
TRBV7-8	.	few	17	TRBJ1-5	TGTGCCAGCAGCTCGCAAACCCGGAAGACGAGGAATCAGCCCCAGCATTTT	CASSSQTRKTRNQPQHF
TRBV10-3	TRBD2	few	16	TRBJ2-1	TGTGCCATCAGTGCCTGGACTAGCGGGACTTACAATGAGCAGTTCTTC	CAISAWTSGTYNEQFF
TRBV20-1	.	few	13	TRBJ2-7	TGCAGTGCTAGCGGCGTGTCCTCCTACGAGCAGTACTTC	CSASGVSSYEQYF
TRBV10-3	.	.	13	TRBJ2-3	TGTGCCATCAGTGTCTACAGTGAAAAGATGCAGTATTTT	CAISVYSEKMQYF
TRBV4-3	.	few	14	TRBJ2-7	TGCGCCAGCAGCCAAGATCGAACGGTGAGGGAGCAGTACTTC	CASSQDRTVREQYF
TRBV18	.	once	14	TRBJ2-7	TGTGCCAACTCACCGGGGCGGTCCTCCTACGAGCAGTACTTC	CANSPGRSSYEQYF
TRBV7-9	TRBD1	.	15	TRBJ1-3	TGTGCCAGCAGATCCACAGGGGGCAGTGGAAACACCATATATTTT	CASRSTGGSGNTIYF
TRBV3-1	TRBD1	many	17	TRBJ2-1	TGTGCCAGCAGCCACCGGACAGGGGTAAACAGGTACAATGAGCAGTTCTTC	CASSHRTGVNRYNEQFF
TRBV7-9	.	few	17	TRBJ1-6	TGTGCCAGCAGCTTATATGGCGGGGGTTCCTATAATTCACCCCTCCACTTT	CASSLYGGGSYNSPLHF
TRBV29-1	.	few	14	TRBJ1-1	TGCAGCGTTGATAGGGGGGAGGGGGGCACTGAAGCTTTCTTT	CSVDRGEGGTEAFF
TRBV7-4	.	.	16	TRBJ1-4	TGTGCCAGCAGCCCCGGACCCTTATGGAGCAATGAAAAACTGTTTTTT	CASSPGPLWSNEKLFF
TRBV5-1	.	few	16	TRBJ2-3	TGCGCCAGCACCCCCCGGGCCAGGGGTATGGGAGATACGCAGTGTTTT	CASTPRARGMGDTQCF
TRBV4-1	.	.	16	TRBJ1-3	TGCGCCAGCAGCCAAGGCGACGCGCGCTCTGGAAACACCATATATTTT	CASSQGDARSGNTIYF
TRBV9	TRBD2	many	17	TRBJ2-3	TGTGCCAGCAGCTTATTCGGACTAGCGGGAGGGAGAGATACGCAGTATTTT	CASSLFGLAGGRDTQYF
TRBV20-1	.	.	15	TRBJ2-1	TGCAGTGCTAGAGATCCCCGGACTAACTCAAATGAGCAGTTCTTC	CSARDPRTNSNEQFF
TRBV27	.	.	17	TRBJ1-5	TGTGCCAGCAGTTTATCGGGAACAGGGTTTAGCAATCAGCCCCAGCATTTT	CASSLSGTGFSNQPQHF
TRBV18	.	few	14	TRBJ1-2	TGTGCCAGCTCACCATCACCCGGGGGCGCAGGCTACACCTTC	CASSPSPGGAGYTF
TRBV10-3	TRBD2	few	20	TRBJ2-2	TGTGCCATCAATACCGGGACTAGCGGGAGGGCCGACGGGAACACCGGGGAGCTGTTTTTT	CAINTGTSGRADGNTGELFF
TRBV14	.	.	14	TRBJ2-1	TGTGCCAGCAGCCAAGATTCCCAGTACAATGAGCAGTTCTTC	CASSQDSQYNEQFF
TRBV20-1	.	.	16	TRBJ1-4	TGCAGTGCTAGGGCGAGCAGGAGGACGGCCGATGAAAAACTGTTTTTT	CSARASRRTADEKLFF
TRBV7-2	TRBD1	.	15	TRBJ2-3	TGTGCCAGCAGAGCTGACAGGGGGGCGGCGGATACGCAGTATTTT	CASRADRGAADTQYF
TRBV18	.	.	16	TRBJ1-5	TGTGCCAGCTCACAGGGAAGAGGGGTAAGCAATCAGCCCCAGCATTTT	CASSQGRGVSNQPQHF
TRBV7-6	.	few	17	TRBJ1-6	TGTGCCAGCAGCCAGACCCGGGTCTCCAGCAATAATTCACCCCTCCACTTT	CASSQTRVSSNNSPLHF
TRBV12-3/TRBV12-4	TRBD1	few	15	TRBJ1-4	TGTGCCAGCAGCCCCGGACAGGGGCCTTATGAAAAACTGTTTTTT	CASSPGQGPYEKLFF
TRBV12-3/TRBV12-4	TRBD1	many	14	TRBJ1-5	TGCGCCAGCAGCTTACAGGGGCGAAATCAGCCCCAGCATTTT	CASSLQGRNQPQHF
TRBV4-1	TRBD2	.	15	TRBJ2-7	TGCGCCAGCAGCCAAGAGCGGGGGGGGCCTGGCGAGCAGTACTTC	CASSQERGGPGEQYF
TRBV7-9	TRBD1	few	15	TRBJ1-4	TGTGCCAGCAGCTTTGGACAGGGCGGGTTTGAAAAACTGTTTTTT	CASSFGQGGFEKLFF
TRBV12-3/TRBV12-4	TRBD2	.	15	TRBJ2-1	TGTGCCAGCAGAGCACTAGCGGGGGGGGCCTATGAGCAGTTCTTC	CASRALAGGAYEQFF
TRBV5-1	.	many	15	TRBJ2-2	TGCGCCAGCAGCTTGGGGGGTATGAACACCGGGGAGCTGTTTTTT	CASSLGGMNTGELFF
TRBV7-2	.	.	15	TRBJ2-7	TGTGCCAGCAGCTTAGCATCCAGGAAGACCTACGAGCAGTACTTC	CASSLASRKTYEQYF
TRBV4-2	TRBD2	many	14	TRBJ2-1	TGTGCCAGCAGCAATAAGCGGGAGGACAATGAGCAGTTCTTC	CASSNKREDNEQFF
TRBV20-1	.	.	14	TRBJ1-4	TGCAGTGCTAGATTGGTCCTGGTAGCGGAAAAACTGTTTTTT	CSARLVLVAEKLFF
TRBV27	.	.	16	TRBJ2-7	TGTGCCAGCAGTTTATCGTCGGTGGGGGCAATCTACGAGCAGTACTTC	CASSLSSVGAIYEQYF
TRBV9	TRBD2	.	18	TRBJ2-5	TGTGCCAGCAGCGTAGCCCCCGGGAGCGGGAGGTCAGGAGAGACCCAGTACTTC	CASSVAPGSGRSGETQYF
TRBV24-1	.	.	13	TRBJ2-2	TGTGCCACCAGTCCGGGGATAGTCGGGGAGCTGTTTTTT	CATSPGIVGELFF
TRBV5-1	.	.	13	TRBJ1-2	TGCGCCAGCAGCTTGGGTACAGGGCTTGGCTACACCTTC	CASSLGTGLGYTF
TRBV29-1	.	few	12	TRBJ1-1	TGCAGCGTCATTCGAGGGGGCACTGAAGCTTTCTTT	CSVIRGGTEAFF
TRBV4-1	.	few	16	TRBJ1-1	TGCGCCAGCAGCCAAGACGGCGGGGGATCGAACACTGAAGCTTTCTTT	CASSQDGGGSNTEAFF
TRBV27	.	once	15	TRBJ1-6	TGTGCCAGCAGTAGCGACCCGGCGTGGAATTCACCCCTCCACTTT	CASSSDPAWNSPLHF
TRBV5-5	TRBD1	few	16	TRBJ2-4	TGTGCCAGCAGTCAATTAACAGGGGTGAACAAAAACATTCAGTACTTC	CASSQLTGVNKNIQYF
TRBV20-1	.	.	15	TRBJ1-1	TGCAGTGCTAGAGATGGGGAGAAGATGAACACTGAAGCTTTCTTT	CSARDGEKMNTEAFF
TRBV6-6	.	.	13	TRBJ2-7	TGTGCCTCCAACCCAGGGCAGGAATACGAGCAGTACTTC	CASNPGQEYEQYF
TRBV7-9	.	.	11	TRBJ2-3	TGTGCCAGCAGCCCAGGTTTGGCGCAGTATTTT	CASSPGLAQYF
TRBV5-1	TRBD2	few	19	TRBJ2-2	TGCGCCAGCAGCTTTACCCCCCAGGCCGGGACTAGTGGTCCCGGGGAGCTGTTTTTT	CASSFTPQAGTSGPGELFF
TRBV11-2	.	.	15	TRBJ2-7	TGTGCCAGCAGCCGGGGGGGACAGAAAGCCTACGAGCAGTACTTC	CASSRGGQKAYEQYF